This is a list of T cell receptor beta chains from one sample in a study of cytomegalovirus exposure and HLA in healthy donors. Clones were read by immunoSEQ multiplex PCR, and TCRdb kept only the in-frame ones, dropping some. Of over 200,000 clones in the sample, 80% to 90% were seen once. Material: PBMCs. Receptors were obtained from a woman younger than 35 in good health and CMV-seronegative. The CDR3 runs from the conserved cysteine through the conserved F or W. The order of the fields is V gene, J gene, clone size, D gene, CDR3 protein, CDR3 DNA. A D gene is named only where the DNA matches it firmly. Clone size appears in some rows only: once, few, many, or a class for an expanded clone.

TRBV27	TRBJ2-5	-	-	CASSLSRVVETQYF	TGTGCCAGCAGTTTATCGAGGGTGGTTGAGACCCAGTACTTC
TRBV5-1	TRBJ2-3	-	TRBD2	CASSRGGSADTQYF	TGCGCCAGCAGCCGGGGGGGGTCCGCAGATACGCAGTATTTT
TRBV4-2	TRBJ2-2	-	TRBD2	CASSQAGGRELFF	TGTGCCAGCAGCCAAGCGGGAGGCCGGGAGCTGTTTTTT
TRBV15	TRBJ1-2	-	TRBD1	CATSRDATGTHGYTF	TGTGCCACCAGCAGAGATGCGACAGGGACGCATGGCTACACCTTC
TRBV19	TRBJ2-5	-	-	CASRKQDQETQYF	TGTGCCAGTAGAAAACAGGACCAAGAGACCCAGTACTTC
TRBV28	TRBJ2-1	-	-	CASSLAGVFFNEQFF	TGTGCCAGCAGTTTAGCAGGGGTATTTTTTAATGAGCAGTTCTTC
TRBV19	TRBJ2-7	-	-	CASSSSLSYEQYF	TGTGCCAGTAGCTCGTCTCTTTCCTACGAGCAGTACTTC
TRBV6-1	TRBJ1-2	-	-	CASRRDNTYGYTF	TGTGCCAGCAGACGGGACAACACCTATGGCTACACCTTC
TRBV27	TRBJ2-6	-	-	CASSQYSGANVLTF	TGTGCCAGCAGTCAGTACTCTGGGGCCAACGTCCTGACTTTC
TRBV27	TRBJ1-5	once	-	CASSLDRYSNQPQHF	TGTGCCAGCAGTCTGGACAGATATAGCAATCAGCCCCAGCATTTT
TRBV5-1	TRBJ2-1	-	TRBD1	CASSQGQGYRNEQFF	TGCGCCAGCAGCCAGGGACAGGGATACAGGAATGAGCAGTTCTTC
TRBV7-9	TRBJ2-7	-	TRBD2	CASSSPPRLAGVSEQYF	TGTGCCAGCAGCTCGCCTCCCCGGCTAGCGGGAGTTTCCGAGCAGTACTTC
TRBV27	TRBJ2-1	-	-	CASSPEAGTSYNEQFF	TGTGCCAGCAGTCCAGAGGCGGGAACCTCCTACAATGAGCAGTTCTTC
TRBV19	TRBJ1-1	-	-	CASSPNEAEAFF	TGTGCCAGTAGTCCTAACGAGGCTGAAGCTTTCTTT
TRBV5-4	TRBJ1-1	-	TRBD1	CASSSGQGLGDTEAFF	TGTGCCAGCAGCTCTGGACAGGGCCTAGGGGACACTGAAGCTTTCTTT
TRBV7-3	TRBJ2-2	-	TRBD2	CASSLAGGSGGELFF	TGTGCCAGCAGCCTAGCGGGAGGGTCGGGCGGGGAGCTGTTTTTT
TRBV7-9	TRBJ2-3	-	-	CASSLALTGLNTDTQYF	TGTGCCAGCAGCTTAGCCCTGACGGGACTTAACACAGATACGCAGTATTTT
TRBV29-1	TRBJ2-1	-	-	CSVERGGGTNEQFF	TGCAGCGTTGAAAGGGGGGGAGGGACAAATGAGCAGTTCTTC
TRBV30	TRBJ1-2	few	-	CAWSVGGEGYTF	TGTGCCTGGAGTGTGGGGGGAGAAGGCTACACCTTC
TRBV7-8	TRBJ1-1	-	-	CASSPGTSGLDTEAFF	TGTGCCAGCAGCCCAGGGACTTCGGGTTTGGACACTGAAGCTTTCTTT
TRBV30	TRBJ2-3	-	-	CAWSVTSPDTQYF	TGTGCCTGGAGTGTAACTAGCCCAGATACGCAGTATTTT
TRBV7-9	TRBJ2-1	-	TRBD2	CASRDSGRGVDEQFF	TGTGCCAGCAGGGATAGCGGGAGGGGGGTGGATGAGCAGTTCTTC
TRBV30	TRBJ1-5	-	-	CAWSAGRSQPQHF	TGTGCCTGGAGTGCAGGTCGAAGTCAGCCCCAGCATTTT
TRBV4-1	TRBJ1-1	-	-	CASSQDRTVEAFF	TGCGCCAGCAGCCAAGATAGGACAGTTGAAGCTTTCTTT
TRBV6-5	TRBJ2-1	-	TRBD2	CASSPGTSPYNEQFF	TGTGCCAGCAGTCCCGGGACTAGCCCTTACAATGAGCAGTTCTTC
TRBV28	TRBJ2-1	-	TRBD2	CASSWGLAGIDEQFF	TGTGCCAGCAGTTGGGGACTAGCGGGAATCGATGAGCAGTTCTTC
TRBV6-1	TRBJ1-1	-	TRBD1	CASRETGGNTEAFF	TGTGCCAGCAGAGAGACAGGGGGAAACACTGAAGCTTTCTTT
TRBV19	TRBJ1-2	-	-	CASTGAHRSNGYTF	TGTGCCAGTACTGGGGCTCATCGGTCCAATGGCTACACCTTC
TRBV29-1	TRBJ2-7	-	-	CSVELEEEGFRPYEQYF	TGCAGCGTTGAATTGGAGGAGGAAGGGTTTCGCCCCTACGAGCAGTACTTC
TRBV27	TRBJ1-5	-	-	CASRDSSFNQPQHF	TGTGCCAGCAGGGACAGCTCCTTCAATCAGCCCCAGCATTTT
TRBV5-5	TRBJ2-2	once	TRBD1	CASSTQGAVSTGELFF	TGTGCCAGCAGCACCCAGGGGGCGGTATCCACCGGGGAGCTGTTTTTT
TRBV19	TRBJ2-7	-	TRBD1	CASSGTGRYEQYF	TGTGCCAGTAGTGGGACAGGCCGCTACGAGCAGTACTTC
TRBV29-1	TRBJ1-4	-	-	CSVTSLGRGGYEKLFF	TGCAGCGTTACATCCTTGGGACGTGGGGGGTACGAAAAACTGTTTTTT
TRBV19	TRBJ1-1	-	-	CASQGRVTEAFF	TGTGCCAGCCAGGGCAGGGTCACTGAAGCTTTCTTT
TRBV19	TRBJ1-4	-	TRBD1	CASRDRGYEKLFF	TGTGCCAGCCGGGACAGGGGATATGAAAAACTGTTTTTT
TRBV30	TRBJ1-3	once	TRBD1	CAWSVSWTGGSPLSGNTIYF	TGTGCCTGGAGTGTAAGTTGGACAGGGGGCTCCCCTCTCTCTGGAAACACCATATATTTT
TRBV9	TRBJ2-7	many	-	CASSVAAGAHYEQYF	TGTGCCAGCAGCGTAGCTGCTGGGGCTCACTACGAGCAGTACTTC
TRBV7-8	TRBJ2-3	-	-	CASSSRTLPDTQYF	TGTGCCAGCAGCTCCCGGACTTTACCAGATACGCAGTATTTT
TRBV4-1	TRBJ1-1	-	-	CASSQDRGQTEAFF	TGCGCCAGCAGCCAAGACAGGGGTCAGACTGAAGCTTTCTTT
TRBV5-1	TRBJ2-5	-	-	CASSPDLKETQYF	TGCGCCAGCAGCCCCGACTTAAAAGAGACCCAGTACTTC
TRBV18	TRBJ2-7	-	TRBD2	CASSRGTSGGGPGGEQYF	TGTGCCAGCTCACGCGGGACTAGCGGAGGCGGGCCCGGGGGGGAGCAGTACTTC
TRBV6-4	TRBJ2-5	-	TRBD2	CASSQSSGSPQETQYF	TGTGCCAGCAGCCAATCTAGCGGGAGTCCCCAAGAGACCCAGTACTTC
TRBV6-5	TRBJ1-5	-	TRBD1	CASSPRTGDQPQHF	TGTGCCAGCAGTCCCAGGACAGGGGACCAGCCCCAGCATTTT
TRBV27	TRBJ1-1	-	-	CASSLGSSKTEAFF	TGTGCCAGCAGTTTAGGCAGTTCGAAGACTGAAGCTTTCTTT
TRBV20-1	TRBJ1-2	-	TRBD1	CSANRGFDYTF	TGCAGTGCTAACAGGGGATTCGACTACACCTTC
TRBV2	TRBJ1-2	few	-	CASSEMGLYGYTF	TGTGCCAGCAGTGAAATGGGACTCTATGGCTACACCTTC
TRBV5-6	TRBJ1-2	-	-	CASSKAGQSRDYYGYTF	TGTGCCAGCAGCAAAGCCGGACAGTCAAGGGATTACTATGGCTACACCTTC
TRBV27	TRBJ2-3	-	TRBD1	CASSPFPTGKYTQYF	TGTGCCAGCAGTCCGTTCCCGACAGGGAAGTATACGCAGTATTTT
TRBV9	TRBJ2-7	few	-	CASSAGEEQYF	TGTGCCAGCAGCGCCGGAGAGGAGCAGTACTTC
TRBV20-1	TRBJ1-1	once	-	CSAREGTEAFF	TGCAGTGCTAGAGAGGGCACTGAAGCTTTTTTT
TRBV7-9	TRBJ2-7	-	TRBD1	CASSRGQGVYEQYF	TGTGCCAGCAGCCGGGGACAGGGGGTCTACGAGCAGTACTTC
TRBV2	TRBJ1-2	-	-	CASSFRDNNYGYTF	TGTGCCAGCAGTTTCCGGGACAATAACTATGGCTACACCTTC
TRBV28	TRBJ1-1	-	-	CASSVRAMNTEAFF	TGTGCCAGCAGTGTCAGGGCCATGAACACTGAAGCTTTCTTT